These 9 T cell receptor beta chains originate from one sample sequenced in a study of T cell responses to AZD1222 COVID-19 vaccine. Clones were read by immunoSEQ multiplex PCR, and TCRdb kept only the in-frame ones, dropping some. The table shows more than 95,000 clones, with roughly 91% occurring only once. Material: peripheral blood, obtained on day 0 of AZD1222 vaccination. Every receptor here comes from an adult in good health.

This clone was counted between two and nine times. V gene TRBV28 combines with J gene TRBJ1-1; no reliable D call. V was shortened by 6 bases and J by 13 bases, with 27 bases between the two germline ends. The CDR3 runs 15 residues. The germline CDR1 and CDR2 sequences are MDHEN and SYDVKM. The CDR3 DNA reads as TGTGCCAGCAGACCTCGACGTTACCCGCTGGGTGGGGATTTCTTT. Amino acid sequence: CASRPRRYPLGGDFF.

This clone was seen more than once but under ten times. J is TRBJ2-3 and V is TRBV11-2; 10 bases align to TRBD2. The J segment lost 5 bases and the V segment lost 0 bases, leaving 2 bases of the junction unmatched. Germline V gives CDR1 SGHAT, CDR2 FQNNGV. This CDR3 spans 15 amino acids. CDR3 residues: CASSLEAGGGDTQYF. The CDR3 nucleotides are TGTGCCAGCAGCTTAGAAGCGGGAGGGGGAGATACGCAGTATTTT.

The CDR3 spells CASSPRPRTGGNTIYF. The CDR3 DNA sequence: TGTGCCAGCAGCCCACGACCGCGGACGGGGGGAAACACCATATATTTT. This chain connects TRBV9 to TRBJ1-3; D gene ambiguous. The CDR3 is 16 residues long. The V gene lost 4 bases and the J gene lost 4 bases, with 18 bases spanning the gap. Germline CDR1 reads SGDLS; CDR2 reads YYNGEE.

V is TRBV6-5 and J is TRBJ2-2, with TRBD1 as a possible D gene (6 bases). Germline V CDR1 and CDR2: MNHEY, SVGAGI. This CDR3 comprises 14 residues. Trimming removed 5 bases at V and 6 bases at J, with 13 bases between. The chain's CDR3 is CASSQQGLAGELFF. CDR3 nucleotide sequence: TGTGCCAGCAGTCAACAGGGATTGGCCGGGGAGCTGTTTTTT.

The J gene is TRBJ1-6, the V gene TRBV30; 7 bases fit TRBD1. From germline, CDR1 is GTSNPN and CDR2 SVGIG (reference sequence). V lost 4 bases, J lost 4 bases, and 7 bases stayed unmatched. The CDR3 spans 15 residues. Here the CDR3 reads CAWNSRDRYNSPLHF. The CDR3 region has the DNA TGTGCCTGGAATTCCCGGGACAGATATAATTCACCCCTCCACTTT.

The chain combines TRBV5-4 with TRBJ2-1; 9 bases align to TRBD1. The CDR3 runs 15 residues. Germline V gene data show CDR1 as SGHNT and CDR2 as YYREEE (reference sequence). Trimming took 1 base from V and 6 from J; bases not matched to a gene: 5. The CDR3 loop reads CASSLSGQGRNEQFF. The DNA of the CDR3 is TGTGCCAGCAGCTTGTCGGGACAGGGCCGCAATGAGCAGTTCTTC.

The V gene is TRBV19, the J gene TRBJ2-3, with TRBD1 matching 10 bases. The CDR3 contains 14 residues. The germline gives CDR1 LNHDA, CDR2 SQIVND (reference sequence). Losses at the gene ends were 7 bases for V and 5 bases for J; bases not matched to a gene: 6. CDR3: CASTTTGGGDTQYF. The DNA for the CDR3 is TGTGCCAGTACTACGACAGGGGGCGGAGATACGCAGTATTTT.

This sequence joins TRBV7-8 and TRBJ2-7; no definite D call. The CDR3 contains 13 residues. Germline V gene data show CDR1 as SGHVS and CDR2 as FQNEAQ. Trimming shortened V by 0 bases and J by 7 bases, and 10 bases separated the two germline ends. This CDR3 is CASSLAARWEQYF. The CDR3 DNA is TGTGCCAGCAGCTTAGCGGCCCGATGGGAGCAGTACTTC.

The CDR3 DNA reads as TGTGCCAGCAAGGACACCGGCTGGAATGAAAAACTGTTTTTT. Protein product: CASKDTGWNEKLFF. V gene TRBV6-5 combines with J gene TRBJ1-4; possibly TRBD1 for D (5 bases). The germline V gene encodes CDR1 MNHEY and CDR2 SVGAGI. The CDR3 extends over 14 amino acids. V lost 7 bases and J lost 5, with 14 bases in between.